This T cell receptor (beta chain) was documented in a study of cytomegalovirus exposure and HLA in healthy donors (dated by TCRdb to about 2017). General notes on the study: An earlier analysis of roughly 610 of the donors reported about 260 Gb of sequence data and roughly 120 million unique TCR beta sequences obtained from about 179 million T cells. An early release that covered roughly 600 HLA-typed donors contained about 290 gigabases of sequencing data and approximately 85 million unique TCR sequences. The genetic ancestry cluster associated with self-reported Caucasian donors included over 80% of the 300 to 400 genotyped donors. The aim of the study was to test whether cataloging public T cell receptors could identify signatures of past pathogen exposure. The study profiled the T cell repertoires of about 720 subjects by immunosequencing and related them to cytomegalovirus serostatus. A separate validation cohort of over a hundred different subjects was used in addition to the approximately 610-subject first cohort. The study combined high-throughput TCR immunosequencing, statistical association of individual TCRs with disease status, and machine learning to predict cytomegalovirus infection status. A later analysis re-analyzed previously published TCR beta repertoires from hundreds of donors and added high-resolution HLA genotyping to study TCR occurrence patterns. Rather than using new phenotypic data, the later analysis identified candidate immune exposures from TCR beta sequences and from how often those sequences occurred across donors. In an earlier analysis of 587 of the donors, high-throughput TCR beta sequencing was used to judge whether each TCR beta V gene segment behaved as functional or pseudogenic. Alongside the repertoire data, information on donor age, sex, ethnicity and CMV serostatus was compiled. Genome-wide SNP genotypes for about 65% of the roughly 670 donors were used in a later genetic analysis, which treated that subset as a discovery cohort. All discovery cohort repertoires had been generated using a single sequencing platform. Class I and class II HLA loci were covered by the typing at four-digit resolution. Typing coverage varied by locus: about 629-630 donors for A, B, C, DRB1 and DQB1; some 520 for DQA1; more than 600 for DPA1; approximately 450 for DPB1. A few DR-DQ haplotypes were treated as single units for association and clustering because of strong linkage in the cohort. Across 398 genotyped donors of the cohort, an average of about 240,000 unique TCR beta nucleotide sequences per donor were sequenced, and 15% to 20% of those sequences were non-productive.

The V end loses 2 bases and the J end loses 2 bases, and a stretch of 13 bases separates them. From the cysteine through the phenylalanine, the CDR3 covers 15 amino acids. Kept here is only the CDR3 DNA, which spans 45 bases and is read in frame from base 1. Per the germline V gene, SGHTA is the CDR1 and FQGNSA is the CDR2. Receptor libraries were prepared by the immunoSEQ multiplex PCR assay. For the multiplex PCR, a mixture combining 60 forward primers for TCR Vbeta segments and 13 reverse primers for TCR Jbeta segments was used. The CDR3 region of rearranged TCR beta genes was amplified from genomic DNA by a multiplex PCR assay. The Illumina HiSeq System was used to sequence the amplified TCR beta libraries as 87-base-pair reads. On the study's bioinformatics: A later analysis counted 75 million to 100 million unique TCR beta chains across the 550 to 800 repertoires, and some 11 million of these chains were shared by at least two donors. Raw reads were error-corrected and collapsed into unique sequences with a nearest-neighbor algorithm that merged closely related sequences to remove PCR and sequencing errors. To assign V, D and J gene segments, CDR3 sequences were aligned to IMGT reference sequences. Each retained sequence needed at least a six-nucleotide match to both a V gene segment and a J gene segment. A rearrangement was called productive if the CDR3 had no stop codons and remained in frame with V and J, and every other rearrangement was called non-productive. CDR3 was defined according to IMGT convention as the region running from the second conserved V-encoded cysteine to the conserved J-encoded phenylalanine. Sequences without an unambiguous match to a single V gene segment were excluded from the earlier analysis of about 640 of the donors. In an earlier analysis of approximately 550 of the donors, V segments were called functional above 56.7% productive rearrangements and were called segregating when the between-donor standard deviation exceeded 5%. A statistical classification framework was developed to diagnose cytomegalovirus status using the catalog of TCR beta chain sequences. A later analysis assigned V and J genes by comparing TCR nucleotide sequences with IMGT/GENE-DB human TR gene sequences. A later analysis assigned CDR3 sequences and most-parsimonious VDJ recombination scenarios with the TCRdist pipeline. In a later analysis, every TCR beta chain was defined by the combination of its CDR3 amino acid sequence and its V-gene family, and reads without a unique V-gene family were dropped. In a later analysis, 550 to 650 highly shared, low-generation-probability nucleotide sequences were removed to address suspected cross-contamination and a sequencing artifact. In a later analysis, a clonal expansion index was calculated for each public chain from normalized within-repertoire ranks of inferred template counts. In a later analysis, generation probabilities were computed using a VDJ recombination model fitted to out-of-frame rearrangements, and the results were checked against IGoR. In a later analysis, TCR-TCR, TCR-HLA and TCR-CMV co-occurrence was scored with hypergeometric tests, and a repertoire-size bias correction was applied to TCR pairs. In a later analysis, false discovery rates were estimated by permuting HLA or CMV assignments 20 times. In a later analysis, co-occurring TCRs were grouped using DBSCAN, and TCRdist sequence similarity was added for clustering within HLA-allele-positive subsets. For co-occurrence clustering, repertoires with fewer than 30,000 or more than 120,000 public chains were excluded, along with roughly 5 repertoires with anomalous nucleotide sharing. TCRdb limited this immuneACCESS table to in-frame rearrangements with V and J called. A share of clones is missing; checked studies link under half to unresolved V genes, and the rest is unexplained. The DNA was the basis for D and trimming; V, J and clone size are from that table. The sample contains some 200,000 clones, roughly 76% of them found a single time. The top ten clonotypes cover 6.3% of the sample.

Turning to this clone: No antigen is known for it. Base-call qualities are not available, and no considerably larger clone is one nucleotide away.

Summary of the overall study and its limitations: The authors suggested that the approach could potentially be generalized to other disease states and immunological phenotypes. A further reported finding was that TCR beta sequences accurately predicted the HLA-A and HLA-B alleles for most subjects in the first cohort. The sequencing pipeline was judged likely to have produced a cluster of highly shared sequence variants as a technical artifact. The earlier analysis of 587 of the donors excluded some 16 rarely observed V segments, including chromosome 9 orphons, because counts were too low. HLA typing was unavailable for some donors at each locus, so association tests used only the typed subset. A later analysis reported that several top co-occurrence clusters appeared linked to parvovirus B19, influenza, CMV and Epstein-Barr virus. In this cohort, only TCR beta chains were sequenced, and detectable features were limited by the absence of alpha or paired-chain data. According to a later analysis, most CMV-associated TCR beta chains appeared to be HLA-restricted, and the HLA associations seemed to be driven largely by CMV exposure. In vitro tests confirmed that a few of the cytomegalovirus-associated TCR beta chains recognize cytomegalovirus antigens. V-gene and J-gene trimming of TCR beta chains was associated with a missense DCLRE1C variant in a later genetic analysis, and the association was replicated in an independent cohort. An earlier analysis of approximately 540 of the donors showed that most TCR beta V segments appeared in productive rearrangements either about 90% or about 30% of the time, which broadly matched IMGT annotations. Across donors, most TCR sequences were observed very rarely, whereas some public TCRs were present in many individuals. In a later analysis, HLA-associated TCR beta chains showed more clonal expansion and lower generation probabilities than non-associated chains that were equally common. For the cohort, immune exposure information was limited to CMV serostatus. The classifier was reported to diagnose cytomegalovirus status with high specificity and sensitivity in both the original cohort and the validation cohort. In a later analysis, about 17,000 TCR beta sequences were associated with specific HLA alleles at a false discovery rate of 0.05. A later analysis found that TCR association rates varied across HLA loci, with DRB1 alleles showing the most associated TCRs and HLA-C alleles the fewest. Presence/absence analyses assumed roughly uniform sequencing depth across donors, an assumption that may not hold. Compared with the roughly 700-donor mean, donors in an Asian-associated ancestry cluster had fewer N-insertions in productive TCRs, according to a later genetic analysis. The study listed 150 to 200 TCR beta chains as associated with cytomegalovirus. Linkage disequilibrium might explain the correlated functional status among segregating V segments, but an unknown experimental factor could not be excluded. When HLA alleles, especially DR and DQ, strongly co-occurred, TCR associations were difficult to assign to individual alleles. Some IMGT-functional V segments, including TRBV6-2 and TRBV6-3, could not be distinguished by the 87-base-pair reads and were therefore excluded.

In total, approximately 610 healthy bone marrow donors made up the cohort. All cohort members were sampled while nominally healthy, although unrecorded immune exposures were likely present. The donor tested CMV seropositive, placing the donor among the 310 or so seropositive members of the cohort. A peripheral blood sample was provided by each donor, and peripheral blood mononuclear cells were used for TCR beta sequencing. Genomic DNA extraction from the blood cell samples was performed with the Qiagen DNeasy Blood Extraction Kit. The chain uses TRBV7-2 and TRBJ2-7, and possibly TRBD2, on 6 matching bases. Sequencing was performed on PBMCs. The TCR originated in a man aged 35-49 years in good health and CMV-seropositive. The CDR3 has the sequence CASSLTTAGPYEQYF. The DNA sequence is given as TGTGCCAGCAGCTTAACAACCGCGGGACCCTACGAGCAGTACTTC.